The 28 T cell receptor beta chains presented below share a single source sample, sequenced in a study of radiation and T cells in renal cell carcinoma. Time point specified: blood 2 weeks post-SBRT. Treatment of the sample: 15 Gy SBRT to primary tumor, nephrectomy 4 weeks later. Profiling relied on immunoSEQ multiplex PCR, and the TCRdb table lists in-frame clones only, not all of them. There are about 130,000 clones in the sample; 88% occur only once, and approximately 5.8% lies in the top ten. This specimen consisted of blood, obtained from a patient whose treatment included radiotherapy and nephrectomy. Receptors were obtained from a woman in her 70s with renal cell carcinoma.

V usage is TRBV11-3 and J usage is TRBJ2-7; 8 nucleotides line up with TRBD1. The CDR3 contains 14 residues. Looked up from germline, CDR1 is SGHNT and CDR2 is YENEEA. V trimming: 5 bases; J trimming: 4 bases; junction bases outside the gene matches: 7. The CDR3 is CASSMNRGTYEQYF. The CDR3 DNA is TGTGCCAGCAGCATGAACAGGGGGACTTACGAGCAGTACTTC.

The chain has TRBV1 and TRBJ2-7; TRBD2 is the table's D call, not checked against the DNA. TRBV1 is a recognized pseudogene. The CDR3 spans 14 residues. CDR3 in amino acids: CTSSQGTGGLEQYF. The CDR3 region has the DNA TGCACCAGCAGCCAGGGGACGGGGGGGCTCGAGCAGTACTTC.

V is TRBV11-3 and J is TRBJ2-7, with 7 bases that match TRBD1. The CDR3 length is 16 residues. Per the germline V gene, CDR1 is SGHNT and CDR2 is YENEEA. V trimming: 4 bases; J trimming: 4 bases; junction bases outside the gene matches: 13. Written as DNA, the CDR3 is TGTGCCAGCAGCTCTAAAGACAGGGTCTTCGTGTACGAGCAGTACTTC. Its protein is CASSSKDRVFVYEQYF.

This chain connects TRBV7-2 to TRBJ1-2, with D maybe TRBD1 (6 bases). CDR3 length: 14 amino acids. The V gene's germline CDR1 is SGHTA and CDR2 FQGNSA. Trimming stripped 5 bases from V and 5 bases from J, with 15 bases between. Here the CDR3 DNA reads TGTGCCAGCAGCCCACCACAGGGTCAGTATGGCTACACCTTC. Protein sequence: CASSPPQGQYGYTF.

This clone was found a few times. V and J are TRBV5-4 and TRBJ1-2, with a weak D call TRBD1 (6 bases). CDR1 is SGHNT, CDR2 YYREEE, per germline (reference sequence). V dropped 2 bases and J dropped 2 bases, with 10 bases sitting between them. CDR3 length equals 14 residues. CDR3 sequence reads: CASSFRQGNYGYTF. CDR3 coding DNA: TGTGCCAGCAGCTTTCGGCAGGGGAACTATGGCTACACCTTC.

A single count supports this clone. This chain links TRBV4-2 with TRBJ1-6, with D unresolved. The ends were cut back, 1 base at V and 8 bases at J, with 12 bases in the middle. The CDR3 has 15 residues. Germline V gene sequence: CDR1 LGHNA, CDR2 YNFKEQ. DNA of the CDR3: TGTGCCAGCAGCCAAGCGGGCGGCTACTATTCACCCCTCCACTTT. It is translated as CASSQAGGYYSPLHF.

This chain's CDR3 is CASSRQAIFSGNTIYF. In DNA, the CDR3 is TGTGCCAGCAGCCGGCAGGCGATTTTCTCTGGAAACACCATATATTTT. The rearrangement links TRBV7-2 to TRBJ1-3; D remains ambiguous. V lost 5 bases, J lost 0 bases, and 14 bases lay in between. The CDR3 loop spans 16 amino acids. CDR1 is SGHTA and CDR2 is FQGNSA in the germline V gene.

The chain has TRBV6-5 and TRBJ1-1; 7 nucleotides agree with TRBD1. CDR1 and CDR2 (germline): MNHEY, SVGAGI. After removal of 8 bases from V and 3 bases from J, the junction contained 3 bases not matched to a gene. CDR3 length equals 12 residues. The CDR3 region is CASRGGHTEAFF. In DNA, the CDR3 is TGTGCCAGCCGAGGGGGCCACACTGAAGCTTTCTTT.

The chain carries TRBV4-3 and TRBJ1-1; 10 positions agree with TRBD1. Germline values: CDR1 LGHNA, CDR2 YSLEER. V lost 1 base and J lost 4; bases outside the gene matches: 9. There are 17 residues in the CDR3. The CDR3, as DNA: TGCGCCAGCAGCCAAGTGGGGCGCAGGACAGGGGGCACTGAAGCTTTCTTT. Protein product: CASSQVGRRTGGTEAFF.

This rearrangement joins TRBV5-1 to TRBJ1-5, with 7 bases aligning to TRBD1. The germline V gene encodes CDR1 SGHRS and CDR2 YFSETQ. With V trimmed by 2 bases and J by 5 bases, 10 bases remained unmatched. The length of the CDR3 is 16 residues. The CDR3 sequence: CASSLGLAGGDQPQHF. Here the CDR3 DNA reads TGCGCCAGCAGCTTAGGGCTAGCAGGGGGGGATCAGCCCCAGCATTTT.

This rearrangement joins TRBV14 to TRBJ2-5; D is unclear. The CDR3 sequence is 14 residues long. Trimming took 1 base from V and 11 from J, leaving 17 bases between them. CDR1 and CDR2 (germline): SGHDN, FVKESK. This CDR3 is CASSQVGRNLEQYF. DNA of the CDR3: TGTGCCAGCAGCCAAGTAGGCCGTAACTTGGAGCAGTACTTC.

This chain connects TRBV19 to TRBJ1-5, with D tentatively TRBD1 (5 bases). Germline CDR1 is LNHDA and CDR2 is SQIVND (reference sequence). V was shortened by 3 bases and J by 6 bases, with 12 bases between the two germline ends. CDR3 size: 14 residues. The DNA of the CDR3 is TGTGCCAGTAGTATCTGGGGGGAAACTCAGCCCCAGCATTTT. Its protein product is CASSIWGETQPQHF.

This chain connects TRBV5-1 to TRBJ1-1; TRBD1 agrees at 7 bases. This CDR3 contains 13 residues. CDR1 SGHRS and CDR2 YFSETQ come from the germline V gene. Losses at the gene ends were 3 bases for V and 2 bases for J; bases not matched to a gene: 1. Here the CDR3 reads CASSWDRNTEAFF. CDR3 sequence (DNA): TGCGCCAGCAGCTGGGACAGAAACACTGAAGCTTTCTTT.

This sequence joins TRBV19 and TRBJ1-2; D is uncertain. The CDR3 covers 13 residues. Deletions cut 2 bases from V and 2 bases from J, with 6 bases between. Germline CDR1 LNHDA, CDR2 SQIVND (reference sequence). Here the CDR3 DNA reads TGTGCCAGTAGTATACTGGGGAACTATGGCTACACCTTC. Translation gives CASSILGNYGYTF.

This chain connects TRBV5-6 to TRBJ1-2; tentative D call: TRBD1 (5 bases). The CDR3 contains 15 residues. Germline values: CDR1 SGHDT, CDR2 YYEEEE. Trimming shortened V by 4 bases and J by 0 bases, and 13 bases separated the two germline ends. The DNA for the CDR3 is TGTGCCAGCAGCATGGGACGGAGGACTAACTATGGCTACACCTTC. This encodes CASSMGRRTNYGYTF.

The chain employs TRBV4-2 and TRBJ2-1, with 8 bases fitting TRBD2. The CDR3 has 18 residues. Per germline, CDR1 LGHNA and CDR2 YNFKEQ. V lost 0 bases and J lost 7; bases outside the gene matches: 14. The CDR3 sequence: CASSQDPRGAGVGNEQFF. The CDR3 DNA sequence: TGTGCCAGCAGCCAAGACCCCCGCGGAGCGGGGGTCGGGAATGAGCAGTTCTTC.

The rearrangement links TRBV4-1 to TRBJ1-5; 7 nucleotides match TRBD1. V was pared by 0 bases and J by 6 bases, with 8 bases of the junction left unmatched. The CDR3 covers 16 residues. The germline CDR1 and CDR2 sequences are MGHRA and YSYEKL. The CDR3 loop is CASSQEGGGAGQPQHF. CDR3 nucleotides: TGCGCCAGCAGCCAAGAAGGAGGGGGCGCGGGTCAGCCCCAGCATTTT.

The chain uses TRBV10-3 and TRBJ2-7; D is possibly TRBD1 (5 bases). Germline-derived CDR1 and CDR2 are ENHRY and SYGVKD. The V gene lost 6 bases and the J gene lost 0 bases, with 9 bases spanning the gap. The CDR3 consists of 13 residues. The CDR3 region is CAIRSDSSYEQYF. CDR3 in DNA: TGTGCCATCAGGTCTGACAGCTCCTACGAGCAGTACTTC.

The chain carries TRBV5-1 and TRBJ2-3; TRBD2 matches 8 bases. Trimming at V came to 5 bases and at J to 3 bases, leaving 8 bases not matched to a gene. CDR1 is SGHRS and CDR2 is YFSETQ in the germline V gene. The CDR3 is 15 amino acids. Here the CDR3 reads CASRSGLAQTDTQYF. The CDR3 DNA follows: TGCGCCAGCAGATCCGGACTAGCCCAAACAGATACGCAGTATTTT.

The genes are TRBV11-2 and TRBJ2-2; D possibly corresponds to TRBD1 (6 bases). V lost 5 bases, J lost 0 bases, and 19 bases lay in between. The CDR3 sequence is 18 residues long. Germline values: CDR1 SGHAT, CDR2 FQNNGV. This chain's CDR3 is CASSLRQPRGTNTGELFF. The CDR3 coding sequence is TGTGCCAGCAGCCTCAGACAGCCGAGGGGGACGAACACCGGGGAGCTGTTTTTT.

This clone appeared a few times. The chain couples TRBV5-6 to TRBJ1-1; D is unresolved. The V end lost 4 bases, the J end lost 6 bases, and 13 bases lay between the germline ends. Germline V lookup: CDR1 SGHDT, CDR2 YYEEEE. The CDR3 runs to 13 residues. The CDR3 DNA reads as TGTGCCAGCAGCCCAGGATCAGGACCTGAAGCTTTCTTT. This gives the protein CASSPGSGPEAFF.

This clone has only a few counts. V usage is TRBV30 and J usage is TRBJ1-3; maybe TRBD1 (6 bases). Trimming removed 3 bases from V and 0 bases from J, with 12 bases in between. This CDR3 region has 15 residues. Germline CDR1 is GTSNPN and CDR2 is SVGIG (reference sequence). CDR3 residues: CAWRYRAISGNTIYF. The CDR3 DNA reads TGTGCCTGGAGGTACAGGGCCATCTCTGGAAACACCATATATTTT.

This rearrangement joins TRBV29-1 to TRBJ1-5; 10 bases align to TRBD1. The CDR3 has 14 amino acids. The germline gives CDR1 SQVTM, CDR2 ANQGSEA. The junction had 1 base not matched to a gene; V was cut back by 4 bases and J by 1 base. The DNA for the CDR3 is TGCAGCGTTGGGGGACAGGGGAGCAATCAGCCCCAGCATTTT. It translates to CSVGGQGSNQPQHF.

The CDR3 protein is CASSFLQGATEAFF. The CDR3 coding sequence is TGTGCCAGCAGCTTCCTGCAGGGGGCCACTGAAGCTTTCTTT. This chain connects TRBV7-9 to TRBJ1-1, with 8 positions matching TRBD1. There are 14 residues in the CDR3. The V and J ends lost 3 bases and 4 bases, in that order; junction bases with no gene match: 4. Germline CDR1 and CDR2: SEHNR and FQNEAQ (reference sequence).

This clone appeared a single time. The chain combines TRBV30 with TRBJ2-3; D gene ambiguous. With 0 bases removed from V and 2 bases from J, the gap between germline ends came to 3 bases. Germline CDR1 is GTSNPN and CDR2 is SVGIG (reference sequence). This CDR3 comprises 12 residues. Here the CDR3 DNA reads TGTGCCTGGAGTGTTTACACAGATACGCAGTATTTT. This translates into CAWSVYTDTQYF.

Only a few counts were recorded for this clone. The chain is built from TRBV4-3 and TRBJ2-1; TRBD2 matches 10 bases. Germline loops: CDR1 LGHNA, CDR2 YSLEER. V was pared by 3 bases and J by 8 bases, with 10 bases of the junction left unmatched. CDR3 size: 16 residues. In DNA form, the CDR3 reads TGCGCCAGCAGCCACTCCCCTAGCGGGGGTCAGGATGAGCAGTTCTTC. Residues: CASSHSPSGGQDEQFF.

This sequence joins TRBV27 and TRBJ2-7; no reliable D call. The CDR3 contains 15 residues. CDR1 is MNHEY and CDR2 is SMNVEV in the germline V gene (reference sequence). The germline V and J ends were trimmed by 6 bases and 0 bases, with 15 bases remaining between them. This chain's CDR3 is CASSPVTSRSYEQYF. The CDR3 DNA sequence: TGTGCCAGCAGCCCGGTGACATCCCGCTCCTACGAGCAGTACTTC.

This sequence joins TRBV14 and TRBJ1-1; no definite D call. Trimming left V 4 bases short and J 1 base short, with 10 bases between. Germline-derived CDR1 and CDR2 are SGHDN and FVKESK. The CDR3 covers 14 residues. The CDR3 is CASSPETPNTEAFF. The CDR3 coding sequence is TGTGCCAGCAGCCCAGAGACACCGAACACTGAAGCTTTCTTT.